The 21 T cell receptor beta chains listed next were all sequenced from one sample in a study of beta chain features in type 1 diabetes. The sequenced template was cDNA made from the entire isolated RNA. The protocol was immunoSEQ multiplex PCR, while the TCRdb copy is restricted to in-frame clones and leaves out a portion. The sample yields about 660,000 clones, around 15% seen once. Points from the study as a whole: Moderate yet significant TCRB CDR3 shortening was seen in Type 1 diabetes patients in all four CD4+ subsets.

The antigens of these receptors remain unknown. Sequencing was performed on naive CD4+ T cells from blood. These TCRs come from a man between 18 and 29 years old with type 1 diabetes.

This clone was seen a handful of times. CDR3 bases: TGTGCCAGCATCCGGATGGGGTATGGCTACACCTTC. Its protein is CASIRMGYGYTF. V gene TRBV28 combines with J gene TRBJ1-2, with D unresolved. The CDR3 runs 12 residues. V was cut by 7 bases and J by 5 bases, with 11 bases left in between. CDR1 is MDHEN, CDR2 SYDVKM, per germline.

The genes are TRBV6-1 and TRBJ1-5; D unresolved. Germline CDR1 reads MNHNS; CDR2 reads SASEGT. The length of the CDR3 is 15 residues. With 7 bases removed from V and 0 bases from J, the gap between germline ends came to 13 bases. In nucleotides, the CDR3 is TGTGCCAGCAACCTAATAGGCCGTAGCAATCAGCCCCAGCATTTT. Translated, it gives CASNLIGRSNQPQHF.

The rearrangement joins TRBV5-6 to TRBJ1-2; the D is unclear. Trimming cost V 3 bases and J 4 bases, with 10 bases left between them. Germline assignment: CDR1 SGHDT and CDR2 YYEEEE. The CDR3 loop spans 13 amino acids. This CDR3 is CASSSYRGYGYTF. CDR3 in DNA: TGTGCCAGCAGCTCCTACCGAGGCTATGGCTACACCTTC.

The V gene is TRBV7-6, the J gene TRBJ2-3; weak D call: TRBD2 (6 bases). The CDR3 totals 15 residues. The ends were cut back, 2 bases at V and 1 base at J, with 10 bases in the middle. CDR1 SGHVS and CDR2 FNYEAQ come from the germline V gene. As DNA, the CDR3 is TGTGCCAGCAGCTTACTAGCGTTGGGCACAGATACGCAGTATTTT. Protein: CASSLLALGTDTQYF.

This clone was picked up a small number of times. This rearrangement joins TRBV18 to TRBJ1-1; D unresolved. Germline V gene lookup returns CDR1 KGHSH and CDR2 LQKENI. The CDR3 extends over 13 amino acids. V was cut by 2 bases and J by 3 bases, with 7 bases left in between. CDR3 sequence: CASSPASYTEAFF. The CDR3 DNA sequence: TGTGCCAGCTCACCAGCCAGCTACACTGAAGCTTTCTTT.

Only a few counts were recorded for this clone. The chain links TRBV7-3 to TRBJ2-2; 8 nucleotides line up with TRBD1. Germline values: CDR1 SGHTA, CDR2 FQGTGA. The CDR3 is 14 amino acids. V lost 5 bases, J lost 5 bases, and 4 bases stayed unmatched. The CDR3 bases are TGTGCCAGCAGCACAGGGGGAACGACCGGGGAGCTGTTTTTT. It codes for CASSTGGTTGELFF.

The rearrangement joins TRBV7-2 to TRBJ2-1; tentative D call: TRBD2 (6 bases). The CDR3 covers 17 residues. Germline V gene data show CDR1 as SGHTA and CDR2 as FQGNSA. V lost 1 base and J 0 bases, leaving 13 bases between the germline ends. CDR3 in amino acids: CASSLEAAGYSYNEQFF. The DNA of the CDR3 is TGTGCCAGCAGCTTAGAAGCTGCGGGGTACTCCTACAATGAGCAGTTCTTC.

There are a few counts of this clone. The chain carries TRBV7-9 and TRBJ2-7; a possible D gene is TRBD1 (5 bases). CDR1 and CDR2 (germline): SEHNR, FQNEAQ (reference sequence). The length of the CDR3 is 14 residues. V lost 4 bases and J 3 bases, leaving 13 bases between the germline ends. The CDR3 region has the DNA TGTGCCAGCAGCTCCCAGGGTACTTTCTACGAGCAGTACTTC. This translates into CASSSQGTFYEQYF.

The chain combines TRBV30 with TRBJ2-2; possibly TRBD1 for D (6 bases). V lost 7 bases, J lost 2 bases, and 11 bases lay in between. Germline V lookup: CDR1 GTSNPN, CDR2 SVGIG (reference sequence). This CDR3 contains 13 residues. The CDR3, as DNA: TGTGCCTTCACGGGACACAACACCGGGGAGCTGTTTTTT. Protein sequence: CAFTGHNTGELFF.

The V and J genes are TRBV19 and TRBJ2-5; D may be TRBD2 (7 bases). Trimming took 8 bases from V and 1 from J, leaving 17 bases between them. This CDR3 is built from 15 residues. The germline V gene encodes CDR1 LNHDA and CDR2 SQIVND (reference sequence). CDR3 DNA: TGTGCCAGTCAGAAGGGGGGGCGCATCCAAGAGACCCAGTACTTC. Amino acids: CASQKGGRIQETQYF.

The chain couples TRBV5-1 to TRBJ2-1, with D maybe TRBD1 (6 bases). V was trimmed by 2 bases and J by 7 bases, leaving 10 bases between them. This CDR3 has 13 amino acids. The germline gives CDR1 SGHRS, CDR2 YFSETQ. CDR3 bases: TGCGCCAGCAGCTTCCAGGGGAGTAATGAGCAGTTCTTC. Translating it yields CASSFQGSNEQFF.

The chain joins TRBV23-1 to TRBJ2-1, with 9 bases aligning to TRBD1. Being an ORF, TRBV23-1 has a function that is uncertain. The CDR3 runs 14 residues. V trimming: 2 bases; J trimming: 12 bases; junction bases outside the gene matches: 8. The CDR3 spells CASSQHRGTGPQFF. CDR3 sequence (DNA): TGCGCCAGCAGTCAACACCGGGGGACAGGGCCGCAGTTCTTC.

This clone occurred a few times. V is TRBV5-4 and J is TRBJ1-2, with 8 positions matching TRBD1. The CDR3 sequence is 16 residues long. Germline V lookup: CDR1 SGHNT, CDR2 YYREEE (reference sequence). The J segment lost 0 bases and the V segment lost 7 bases, leaving 11 bases of the junction unmatched. The CDR3 region is CASFSGTGPANYGYTF. Here the CDR3 DNA reads TGTGCCAGCTTCTCTGGGACAGGCCCAGCTAACTATGGCTACACCTTC.

The rearrangement uses TRBV4-3 and TRBJ1-2; D is uncertain. Germline V gene sequence: CDR1 LGHNA, CDR2 YSLEER. V was cut by 0 bases and J by 3 bases, with 8 bases left in between. CDR3 length equals 14 residues. The CDR3 nucleotides read TGCGCCAGCAGCCAAGAAAACTCTCACTATGGCTACACCTTC. This gives the protein CASSQENSHYGYTF.

This clone turned up a few times. The CDR3 nucleotides read TGTGCCAGCAGCTTTTACCCCGCCGGTAGCGGGAGCAGCAAGGAGCAGTTCTTC. This sequence encodes CASSFYPAGSGSSKEQFF. The J gene is TRBJ2-1, the V gene TRBV7-2; 9 bases match TRBD2. V lost 3 bases and J lost 10; bases outside the gene matches: 19. This CDR3 is 18 amino acids long. The germline V gene encodes CDR1 SGHTA and CDR2 FQGNSA.

The chain couples TRBV28 to TRBJ1-2; D gene ambiguous. Germline V gene data show CDR1 as MDHEN and CDR2 as SYDVKM. This CDR3 contains 11 residues. The V end lost 7 bases, the J end lost 5 bases, and 8 bases lay between the germline ends. The CDR3 DNA sequence: TGTGCCAGCAACCCTGGGTATGGCTACACCTTC. This translates into CASNPGYGYTF.

This clone was detected only a few times. The chain recombines TRBV19 with TRBJ2-1, with 12 bases aligning to TRBD2. The V gene end was trimmed by 5 bases and the J gene end by 6 bases; junction bases not matched to a gene: 11. CDR1 LNHDA and CDR2 SQIVND come from the germline V gene (reference sequence). This CDR3 comprises 17 residues. CDR3 coding DNA: TGTGCCAGTAGTCCCTACACGACTAGCGGGAGAGGCAATGAGCAGTTCTTC. Protein sequence: CASSPYTTSGRGNEQFF.

This chain links TRBV23-1 with TRBJ1-2, with D possibly matching TRBD1 (6 bases). TRBV23-1 is sorted into the ORF group, with uncertain function. This CDR3 contains 16 residues. Trimming shortened V by 0 bases and J by 3 bases, and 14 bases separated the two germline ends. The DNA of the CDR3 is TGCGCCAGCAGTCAATCGTTAGGCGGACAGCACTATGGCTACACCTTC. Amino acid sequence: CASSQSLGGQHYGYTF.

This clone was detected a few times. This CDR3 is also generated by other DNA sequences in the sample. The genes are TRBV18 and TRBJ2-1; D may match TRBD1 or TRBD2 (5 bases each). Trimming took off 3 bases at V and 3 bases at J, with 12 bases between the two ends. Germline-derived CDR1 and CDR2 are KGHSH and LQKENI. The CDR3 spans 15 residues. CDR3: CASSPPGTDYNEQFF. CDR3 bases: TGTGCCAGCTCACCCCCCGGGACGGACTACAATGAGCAGTTCTTC.

This clone was detected only a few times. This chain connects TRBV30 to TRBJ2-5, with D perhaps being TRBD1 or TRBD2 (5 bases each). The CDR3 sequence is 11 residues long. The germline V gene has CDR1 GTSNPN and CDR2 SVGIG (reference sequence). The CDR3 spells CGGATQETQYF. The CDR3, as DNA: TGTGGAGGGGCGACACAAGAGACCCAGTACTTC.

The chain is built from TRBV25-1 and TRBJ2-1, with 10 bases that match TRBD2. V shed 2 bases, J shed 6 bases, and the junction held 7 bases outside the gene matches. Germline CDR1 reads MGHDK; CDR2 reads SYGVNS. The CDR3 loop spans 16 amino acids. The CDR3 region has the DNA TGTGCCAGCAGTGAACCGAGCGGGAGGGCCTCCAATGAGCAGTTCTTC. It codes for CASSEPSGRASNEQFF.